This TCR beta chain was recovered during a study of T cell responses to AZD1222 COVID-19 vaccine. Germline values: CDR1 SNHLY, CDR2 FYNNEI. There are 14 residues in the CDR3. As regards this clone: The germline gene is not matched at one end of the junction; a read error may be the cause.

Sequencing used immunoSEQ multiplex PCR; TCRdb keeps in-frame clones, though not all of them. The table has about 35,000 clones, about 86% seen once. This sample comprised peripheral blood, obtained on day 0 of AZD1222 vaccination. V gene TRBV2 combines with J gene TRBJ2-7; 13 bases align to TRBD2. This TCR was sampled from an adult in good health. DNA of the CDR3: TGTGCCGGCAGGACTAGCGGGAGCCCCGACGAGCAGTACTTC. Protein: CAGRTSGSPDEQYF.